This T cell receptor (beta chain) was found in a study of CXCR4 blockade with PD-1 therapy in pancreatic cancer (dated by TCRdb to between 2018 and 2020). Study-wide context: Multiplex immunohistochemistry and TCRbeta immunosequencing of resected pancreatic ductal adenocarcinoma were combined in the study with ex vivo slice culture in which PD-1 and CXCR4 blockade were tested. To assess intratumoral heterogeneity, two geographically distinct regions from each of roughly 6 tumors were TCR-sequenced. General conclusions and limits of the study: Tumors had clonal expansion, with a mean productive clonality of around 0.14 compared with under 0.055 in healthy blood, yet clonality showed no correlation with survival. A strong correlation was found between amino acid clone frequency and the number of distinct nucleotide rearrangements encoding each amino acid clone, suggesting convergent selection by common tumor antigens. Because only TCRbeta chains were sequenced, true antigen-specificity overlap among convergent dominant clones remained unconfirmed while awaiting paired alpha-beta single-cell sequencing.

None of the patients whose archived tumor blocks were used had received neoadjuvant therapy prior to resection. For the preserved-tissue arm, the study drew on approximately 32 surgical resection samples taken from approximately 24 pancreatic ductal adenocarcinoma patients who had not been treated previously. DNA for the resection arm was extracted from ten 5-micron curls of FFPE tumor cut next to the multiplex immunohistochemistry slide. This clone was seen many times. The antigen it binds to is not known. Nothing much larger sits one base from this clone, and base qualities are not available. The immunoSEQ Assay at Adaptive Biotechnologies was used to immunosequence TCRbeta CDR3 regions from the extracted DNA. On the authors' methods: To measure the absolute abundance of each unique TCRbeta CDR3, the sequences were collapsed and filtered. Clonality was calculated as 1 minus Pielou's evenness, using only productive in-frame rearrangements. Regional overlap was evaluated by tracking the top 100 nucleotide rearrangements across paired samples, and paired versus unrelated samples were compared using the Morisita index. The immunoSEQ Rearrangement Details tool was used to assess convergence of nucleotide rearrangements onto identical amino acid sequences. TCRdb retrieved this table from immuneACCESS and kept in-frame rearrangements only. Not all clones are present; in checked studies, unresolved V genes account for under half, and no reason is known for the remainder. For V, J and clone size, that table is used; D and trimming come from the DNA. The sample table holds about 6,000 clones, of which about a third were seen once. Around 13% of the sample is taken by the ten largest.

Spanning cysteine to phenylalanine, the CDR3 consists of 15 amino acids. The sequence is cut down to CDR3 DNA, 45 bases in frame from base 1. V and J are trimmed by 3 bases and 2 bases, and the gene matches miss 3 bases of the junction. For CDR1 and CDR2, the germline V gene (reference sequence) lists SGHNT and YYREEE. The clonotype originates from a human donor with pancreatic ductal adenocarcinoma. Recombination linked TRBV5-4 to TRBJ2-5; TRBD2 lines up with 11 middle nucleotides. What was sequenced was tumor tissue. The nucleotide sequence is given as TGTGCCAGCAGCTGGGGGACTAGCGGACAAGAGACCCAGTACTTC. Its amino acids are CASSWGTSGQETQYF.